This T cell receptor (beta chain) is drawn from a study of shared clonotypes between healthy human individuals. Whole-study findings and limits: With a handful of donors compared, approximately 5% of naive CD4 clonotypes were shared. Non-shared clonotypes showed lower generation probabilities than clonotypes common to all four donors. Generally, naive subsets (rather than memory subsets) showed larger estimated richness.

Naive CD8 isolation took CD45RO-negative cells positively selected for CCR7 and excluded terminally differentiated effector memory CD45RA+ cells. Germline CDR1 SGHAT, CDR2 FQNNGV. The J segment lost 1 base and the V segment lost 4 bases, leaving 7 bases of the junction unmatched. This CDR3 is 16 amino acids long. In the case of this clone: The antigen remains unidentified.

The assay was run at deep level. Sequencing was performed with immunoSEQ multiplex PCR; in TCRdb, only in-frame clones are kept and a portion is missing. The sample consists of around 600,000 clones, roughly 98% of them appearing once. The chain links TRBV11-2 to TRBJ2-3; TRBD2 matches 8 bases. This sequence was found in a man between 25 and 39 years old in good health. Input material: naive CD8+ T cells sorted from blood. CDR3 in amino acids: CASSSRTSSRTDTQYF. The DNA of the CDR3 is TGTGCCAGCAGCTCCCGGACTAGCAGCCGCACAGATACGCAGTATTTT.